The TCR beta chain under discussion was sequenced for a study of blood T cell repertoires in COVID-19. In the study overall: There were acute and convalescent COVID-19 samples, and they came from the United States, Italy and Spain. The cDNA or gDNA used as material had been derived from T cells, B-cell-depleted T cells, or PBMCs.

Seattle patients were enrolled while actively infected and followed longitudinally. V was trimmed by 5 bases and J by 6 bases, leaving 13 bases between them. This CDR3 has 13 amino acids. Germline loops: CDR1 SGHTA, CDR2 FQGNSA. Some clones are missing from TCRdb's copy, which holds only in-frame ones; the method was immunoSEQ multiplex PCR. The sample has approximately 230,000 clones, 88% seen once. The sequenced sample was peripheral blood. The V call is TRBV7-2, the J call TRBJ1-2; tentative D call: TRBD1 (5 bases). The source of this sequence is a woman aged 25 to 45 with COVID-19, enrolled during active disease. The CDR3 here is CASSHPWGDGYTF. For the CDR3, the DNA is TGTGCCAGCAGCCACCCGTGGGGGGATGGCTACACCTTC. The full variable domain, with the rest looked up from reference TRBV7-2 and TRBJ1-2, is GAGVSQSPSNKVTEKGKDVELRCDPISGHTALYWYRQSLGQGLEFLIYFQGNSAPDKSGLPSDRFSAERTGGSVSTLTIQRTQQEDSAVYLCASSHPWGDGYTFGSGTRLTVV.